Listed here are 5 T cell receptor beta chains from one sample, sequenced in a study of beta chain features in type 1 diabetes (dated 2018 in TCRdb). General findings and caveats noted by the study authors: A moderate but significant shortening of TCRB CDR3 length was observed in type 1 diabetes patients in all four CD4+ subsets.

Their antigen targets remain unknown. The method behind the library was the immunoSEQ multiplex PCR assay. The entire amount of isolated RNA was reverse transcribed using the High Capacity cDNA Reverse Transcription Kit, so the sequenced TCRB transcripts were expressed ones. As stored in TCRdb, this immuneACCESS dataset retains in-frame rearrangements with V and J assigned. A fraction of the clones does not appear; measured against another copy, unresolved V genes explain less than half of the discrepancy, and the remainder lacks a known reason. The sample table shows approximately 600,000 clones, and under 15% are seen once. Roughly 0.12% of the sample goes to the ten largest clones. Sequences were obtained from naive CD4+ T cells from blood. This sample's cell subset or site label indicates: true naive CD4+ T cells. These receptors were taken from a man aged 25-40 years with type 1 diabetes.

The rearrangement joins TRBV6-5 to TRBJ2-3, with TRBD1 identical over 7 bases. The CDR3 is 15 amino acids. V gave up 2 bases and J gave up 4 bases; unmatched junction bases: 6. Germline V gives CDR1 MNHEY, CDR2 SVGAGI. The CDR3 nucleotides are TGTGCCAGCAGTTACAGTTACCAGGGGGCAGATACGCAGTATTTT. It codes for CASSYSYQGADTQYF.

This clone was picked up a small number of times. The chain combines TRBV11-2 with TRBJ2-4; tentative D call: TRBD2 (7 bases). The CDR3 covers 15 residues. Trimming stripped 7 bases from V and 1 base from J, with 14 bases between. Germline loops: CDR1 SGHAT, CDR2 FQNNGV. The CDR3 region is CASKGGYPAKNIQYF. The CDR3 region has the DNA TGTGCCAGCAAGGGGGGGTATCCGGCCAAAAACATTCAGTACTTC.

This clone has only a few counts. V and J are TRBV28 and TRBJ2-3; D is unclear. Trimming removed 2 bases at V and 6 bases at J, with 12 bases between. The CDR3 has 14 residues. The germline V gene has CDR1 MDHEN and CDR2 SYDVKM. For the CDR3, the DNA is TGTGCCAGCAGTTTACGGACCTACCGGGATACGCAGTATTTT. This encodes CASSLRTYRDTQYF.

The CDR3 loop is CASSPTQGSSPLHF. The CDR3 DNA sequence: TGTGCCAGCAGCCCGACCCAGGGATCTTCACCCCTCCACTTT. The chain couples TRBV14 to TRBJ1-6; D possibly corresponds to TRBD1 (5 bases). The CDR3 loop spans 14 amino acids. CDR1 is SGHDN and CDR2 is FVKESK in the germline V gene. Deletions cut 4 bases from V and 9 bases from J, with 13 bases between.

The rearrangement links TRBV29-1 to TRBJ2-1; TRBD2 agrees at 11 bases. The V gene end was trimmed by 7 bases and the J gene end by 8 bases; junction bases not matched to a gene: 7. This CDR3 spans 13 amino acids. Germline V CDR1 and CDR2: SQVTM, ANQGSEA. The CDR3 loop is CSGPGLAVHEQFF. The CDR3 DNA reads as TGCAGCGGTCCGGGACTAGCGGTCCATGAGCAGTTCTTC.